The clone carrying this TCR beta chain was counted a few times. The sample is drawn from a study of CD8+ T cells in alopecia areata. Sample treatment: oral pan-JAK inhibitor, 5-10 mg twice daily. CDR3 size: 14 residues. The V end lost 1 base, the J end lost 0 bases, and 6 bases lay between the germline ends. Germline lookup yields CDR1 MNHEY and CDR2 SVGAGI. RNA was isolated and reverse transcribed to cDNA, the sequencing template. TCRdb's table, derived via immunoSEQ multiplex PCR, lists solely in-frame clones and lacks some. The table lists over 120,000 clones, about 51% of them singletons, with approximately 15% in the top ten.

This sequence was found in a human donor with alopecia areata. Sequenced material: CD8+ T cells sorted from blood, taken at week 4, from a patient treated with tofacitinib. This chain joins TRBV6-5 and TRBJ1-1; D call uncertain. The CDR3 DNA reads TGTGCCAGCAGTTACTACGGGCTGAACACTGAAGCTTTCTTT. Translating gives CASSYYGLNTEAFF.